Included here is one T cell receptor beta chain sequence, with context. Its antigen is still unknown. The source of the sample is a study of early T cells in non-severe SARS-CoV-2 infection. General study results and limits: VDJdb matching, biased toward anti-spike CD8 responses, missed private and CD4 specificities.

Between the trimmed V and J ends, which lost 4 bases and 4 bases, there was a span of 9 bases. The germline V gene has CDR1 SGHDT and CDR2 YYEEEE. This CDR3 is 13 amino acids long. TCRdb passed the 5' RACE reads through MiXCR, listing each CDR3 protein once. Of 70,000 to 90,000 distinct CDR3 sequences listed, 15% to 18% were seen once; the top ten hold roughly 12%. This sequence was found in an adult who was a healthcare worker with PCR-confirmed SARS-CoV-2 infection or an uninfected control (not recorded which). Sequenced input: whole blood. The chain combines TRBV5-6 with TRBJ1-3; no clear D gene. CDR3 sequence reads: CASSPELGNTIYF. CDR3 DNA sequence: TGTGCCAGCAGCCCGGAGCTCGGAAACACCATATATTTT.